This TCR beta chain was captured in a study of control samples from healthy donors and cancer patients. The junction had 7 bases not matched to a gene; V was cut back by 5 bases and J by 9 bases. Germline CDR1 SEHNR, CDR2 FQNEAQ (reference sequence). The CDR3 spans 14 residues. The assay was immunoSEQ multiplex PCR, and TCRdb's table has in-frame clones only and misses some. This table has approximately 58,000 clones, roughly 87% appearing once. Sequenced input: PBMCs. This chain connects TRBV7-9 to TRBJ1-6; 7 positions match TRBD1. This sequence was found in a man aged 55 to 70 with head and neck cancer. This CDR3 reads CASSPDRASSPLHF. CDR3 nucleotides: TGTGCCAGCAGCCCTGACAGGGCGTCTTCACCCCTCCACTTT.